The 7 T cell receptor beta chains in this list originate from one sample, sequenced in a study of cytomegalovirus exposure and HLA in healthy donors. Method: immunoSEQ multiplex PCR; TCRdb's copy keeps in-frame clones and lacks some. The data contain tens of thousands of clones, approximately 96% of them singletons. The sequenced material came from PBMCs. Receptors originate from a man between 18 and 29 years old in good health and CMV-seronegative.

This clone was recorded once. CDR3 residues: CASSLTGQGRNTIYF. DNA of the CDR3: TGCGCCAGCAGCTTAACCGGACAGGGCAGAAACACCATATATTTT. This chain connects TRBV5-1 to TRBJ1-3; 8 positions match TRBD1. This CDR3 is 15 amino acids long. The germline V gene encodes CDR1 SGHRS and CDR2 YFSETQ. With V trimmed by 2 bases and J by 5 bases, 6 bases remained unmatched.

This clone was detected only once. The V call is TRBV10-3, the J call TRBJ1-1; D is possibly TRBD1 (5 bases). This CDR3 region has 12 residues. CDR1 ENHRY and CDR2 SYGVKD come from the germline V gene. V was clipped by 3 bases and J by 10 bases, with 12 bases between them. The CDR3 protein is CAISEQALVAFF. CDR3 nucleotides: TGTGCCATCAGTGAACAGGCCCTGGTAGCTTTCTTT.

Here the CDR3 reads CASSLLDYGYTF. The CDR3 bases are TGTGCCAGCAGCTTACTCGACTATGGCTACACCTTC. The chain combines TRBV11-2 with TRBJ1-2; unclear D gene. The CDR3 covers 12 residues. Germline V gene sequence: CDR1 SGHAT, CDR2 FQNNGV. V lost 2 bases to trimming and J lost 3 bases, with 4 bases between them. Supplemented by reference TRBV11-2 and TRBJ1-2, the full variable domain reads EAGVAQSPRYKIIEKRQSVAFWCNPISGHATLYWYQQILGQGPKLLIQFQNNGVVDDSQLPKDRFSAERLKGVDSTLKIQPAKLEDSAVYLCASSLLDYGYTFGSGTRLTVV.

The CDR3: CSVEGRGRVYNEQFF. For the CDR3, the DNA is TGCAGCGTTGAAGGTAGAGGCAGGGTCTACAATGAGCAGTTCTTC. The chain recombines TRBV29-1 with TRBJ2-1, with D tentatively TRBD1 (5 bases). CDR1 is SQVTM, CDR2 ANQGSEA, per germline. The V gene lost 1 base and the J gene lost 3 bases, with 13 bases spanning the gap. CDR3 length: 15 residues.

This clone was seen once. V usage is TRBV25-1 and J usage is TRBJ2-3; possibly TRBD1 for D (6 bases). The CDR3 consists of 15 residues. V lost 4 bases and J lost 0, with 11 bases in between. CDR1 MGHDK and CDR2 SYGVNS come from the germline V gene. Here the CDR3 DNA reads TGTGCCAGCAGTGTTGGACAGACTAGCACAGATACGCAGTATTTT. Translated: CASSVGQTSTDTQYF.

The chain uses TRBV7-9 and TRBJ2-1; 11 nucleotides line up with TRBD2. The V gene's germline CDR1 is SEHNR and CDR2 FQNEAQ (reference sequence). This CDR3 contains 16 residues. Trimming took 1 base from V and 6 from J; bases not matched to a gene: 5. The CDR3 DNA follows: TGTGCCAGCAGCTTAGATTTCGGGACTAGCGGCAATGAGCAGTTCTTC. It yields the protein CASSLDFGTSGNEQFF.

The CDR3 protein is CASSWGNPDREQFF. In DNA form, the CDR3 reads TGTGCCAGCAGTTGGGGGAATCCAGACAGGGAGCAGTTCTTC. The chain recombines TRBV6-5 with TRBJ2-1; TRBD1 is a possible D gene (6 bases). Trimming removed 4 bases from V and 10 bases from J, with 17 bases in between. Germline V gives CDR1 MNHEY, CDR2 SVGAGI. The CDR3 extends over 14 amino acids.